The 4 T cell receptor beta chains reported below all come from one sample, sequenced in a study of blood T cell repertoires in COVID-19. Clones were read by immunoSEQ multiplex PCR, and TCRdb kept only the in-frame ones, dropping some. The repertoire consists of around 300,000 clones, with around 90% occurring once and the leading ten covering 1.5% to 2%. Input material: PBMCs or T cells enriched from blood (not recorded which). The receptors were sampled from a woman between 18 and 30 years old with acute COVID-19.

The rearrangement links TRBV3-1 (or the pseudogene TRBV3-2) to TRBJ2-3, with 8 nucleotides matching TRBD2. The CDR3 consists of 18 residues. The V and J ends lost 1 base and 0 bases, in that order; junction bases with no gene match: 9. Germline CDR1 and CDR2: LGHDT and YNNKEL (reference sequence). The CDR3 DNA reads as TGTGCCAGCAGCCAAGTTGCGGGGCCTAGCGGGAGCACAGATACGCAGTATTTT. This codes for CASSQVAGPSGSTDTQYF.

This rearrangement joins TRBV27 to TRBJ2-7; tentatively, D is TRBD2 (6 bases). The CDR3 contains 13 residues. V was trimmed by 5 bases and J by 2 bases, leaving 10 bases between them. Germline lookup yields CDR1 MNHEY and CDR2 SMNVEV (reference sequence). Written as DNA, the CDR3 is TGTGCCAGCAGTGACGGGAGCCCCTACGAGCAGTACTTC. This gives the protein CASSDGSPYEQYF.

This chain uses TRBV5-1 with TRBJ2-1; D is ambiguous. The CDR3 is made up of 13 amino acids. V was trimmed by 4 bases and J by 4 bases, leaving 9 bases between them. In germline, CDR1 is SGHRS, CDR2 YFSETQ. Written as DNA, the CDR3 is TGCGCCAGCAGCCGACTGGCGTACAATGAGCAGTTCTTC. Amino acids: CASSRLAYNEQFF.

This chain uses TRBV29-1 with TRBJ2-1; the D gene is possibly TRBD2 (6 bases). The CDR3 consists of 13 residues. Germline CDR1 is SQVTM and CDR2 is ANQGSEA. Trimming took 7 bases from V and 7 from J, leaving 17 bases between them. CDR3 sequence (DNA): TGCAGCGCAGGCCCGGGAGATGAAAATGAGCAGTTCTTC. Its protein is CSAGPGDENEQFF.